The present T cell receptor beta chain was sequenced within a study of CD8 T cells in ankylosing spondylitis. In its sample, this clonotype was seen a few times. The antigen is undetermined. Via MiXCR, TCRdb re-called the 5' RACE reads, giving one row per CDR3 protein. The data contain 220,000 or so distinct CDR3 sequences, about 17% of them singletons. Findings and limits, study-wide: Ankylosing spondylitis blood appeared to carry a characteristic TCR beta motif of roughly 8 highly homologous variants.

CDR3 size: 18 residues. CDR1 and CDR2 from the germline V gene are DFQATT and SNEGSKA (reference sequence). With V trimmed by 0 bases and J by 4 bases, 7 bases remained unmatched. This rearrangement joins TRBV20-1 to TRBJ2-3; 16 bases are shared with TRBD2. The TCR comes from a male donor with ankylosing spondylitis. Sequencing used blood, either unsorted or a sorted T cell fraction (not recorded which). This CDR3 is CSARDAGLAGGPSDTQYF. Here the CDR3 DNA reads TGCAGTGCTAGAGACGCGGGACTAGCGGGAGGGCCATCAGATACGCAGTATTTT.